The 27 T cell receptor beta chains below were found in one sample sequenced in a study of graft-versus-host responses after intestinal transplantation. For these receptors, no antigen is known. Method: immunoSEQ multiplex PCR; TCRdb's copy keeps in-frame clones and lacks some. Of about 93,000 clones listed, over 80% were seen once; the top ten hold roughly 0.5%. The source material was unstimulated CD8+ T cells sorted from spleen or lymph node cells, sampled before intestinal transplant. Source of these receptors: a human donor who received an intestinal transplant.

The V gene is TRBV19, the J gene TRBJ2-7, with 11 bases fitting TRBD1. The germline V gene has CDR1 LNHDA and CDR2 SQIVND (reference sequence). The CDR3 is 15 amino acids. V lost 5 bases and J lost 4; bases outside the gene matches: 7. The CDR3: CASSPGTGGPYEQYF. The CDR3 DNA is TGTGCCAGTAGTCCGGGGACAGGGGGTCCTTACGAGCAGTACTTC.

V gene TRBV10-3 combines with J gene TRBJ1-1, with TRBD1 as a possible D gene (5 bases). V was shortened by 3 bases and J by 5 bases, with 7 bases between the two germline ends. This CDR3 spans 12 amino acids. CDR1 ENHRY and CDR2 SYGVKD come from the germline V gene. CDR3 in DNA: TGTGCCATCAGTGAAGGGGAAACTGAAGCTTTCTTT. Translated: CAISEGETEAFF.

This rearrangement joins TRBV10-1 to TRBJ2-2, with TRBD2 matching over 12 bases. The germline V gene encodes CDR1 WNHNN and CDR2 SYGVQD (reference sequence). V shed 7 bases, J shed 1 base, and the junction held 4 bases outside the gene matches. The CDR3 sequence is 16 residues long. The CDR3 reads CASTSGLAGNTGELFF. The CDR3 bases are TGCGCCAGCACATCGGGACTAGCGGGGAACACCGGGGAGCTGTTTTTT.

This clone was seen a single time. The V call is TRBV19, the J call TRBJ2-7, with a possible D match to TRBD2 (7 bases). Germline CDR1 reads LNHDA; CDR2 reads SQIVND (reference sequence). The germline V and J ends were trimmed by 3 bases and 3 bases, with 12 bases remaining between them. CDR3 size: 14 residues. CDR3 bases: TGTGCCAGTAGTATGGGGGGGGCGAGCTACGAGCAGTACTTC. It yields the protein CASSMGGASYEQYF.

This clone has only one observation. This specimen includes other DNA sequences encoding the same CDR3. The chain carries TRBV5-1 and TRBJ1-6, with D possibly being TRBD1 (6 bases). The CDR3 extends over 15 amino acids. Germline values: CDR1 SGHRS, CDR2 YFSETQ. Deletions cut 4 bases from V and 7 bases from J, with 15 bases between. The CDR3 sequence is CASSLVQGSNSPLHF. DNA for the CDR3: TGCGCCAGCAGCCTGGTTCAGGGGAGCAATTCACCCCTCCACTTT.

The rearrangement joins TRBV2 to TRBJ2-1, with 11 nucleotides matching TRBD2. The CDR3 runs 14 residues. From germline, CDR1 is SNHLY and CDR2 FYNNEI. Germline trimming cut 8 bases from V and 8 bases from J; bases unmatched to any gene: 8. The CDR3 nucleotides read TGTGCCAGCTGTTGGCTAGCGGGGGGCGATGAGCAGTTCTTC. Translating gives CASCWLAGGDEQFF.

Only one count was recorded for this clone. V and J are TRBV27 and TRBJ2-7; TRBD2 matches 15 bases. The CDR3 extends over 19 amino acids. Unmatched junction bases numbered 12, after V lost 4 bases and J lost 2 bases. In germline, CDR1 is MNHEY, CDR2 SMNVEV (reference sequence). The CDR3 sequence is CASSSHSGTSGRSPYEQYF. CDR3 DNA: TGTGCCAGCAGTTCCCACAGCGGGACTAGCGGGAGGTCTCCCTACGAGCAGTACTTC.

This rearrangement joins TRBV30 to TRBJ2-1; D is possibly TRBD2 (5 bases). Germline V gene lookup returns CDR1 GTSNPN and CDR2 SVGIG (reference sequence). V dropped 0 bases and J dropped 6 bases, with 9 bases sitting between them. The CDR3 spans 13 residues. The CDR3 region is CAWSVTGVNEQFF. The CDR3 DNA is TGTGCCTGGAGTGTAACCGGGGTCAATGAGCAGTTCTTC.

CDR3 coding DNA: TGTGCCAGCAGCTGGGTGGGAGGGGGAAATCAGCCCCAGCATTTT. It yields the protein CASSWVGGGNQPQHF. J is TRBJ1-5 and V is TRBV7-2; the D gene is possibly TRBD1 (6 bases). V was pared by 4 bases and J by 4 bases, with 14 bases between. The germline V gene has CDR1 SGHTA and CDR2 FQGNSA. The CDR3 totals 15 residues.

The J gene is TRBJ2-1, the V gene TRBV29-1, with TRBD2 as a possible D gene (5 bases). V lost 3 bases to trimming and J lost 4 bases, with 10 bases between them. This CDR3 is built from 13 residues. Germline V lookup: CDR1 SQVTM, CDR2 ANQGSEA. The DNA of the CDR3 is TGCAGCGTTGAGGGCGGGTCTTACAATGAGCAGTTCTTC. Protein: CSVEGGSYNEQFF.

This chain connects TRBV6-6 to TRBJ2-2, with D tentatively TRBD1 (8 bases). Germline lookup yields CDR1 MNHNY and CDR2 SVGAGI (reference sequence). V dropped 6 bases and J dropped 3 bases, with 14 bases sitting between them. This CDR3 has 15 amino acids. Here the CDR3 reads CASRTTGGDTGELFF. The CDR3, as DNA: TGTGCCAGCAGAACAACAGGGGGGGACACCGGGGAGCTGTTTTTT.

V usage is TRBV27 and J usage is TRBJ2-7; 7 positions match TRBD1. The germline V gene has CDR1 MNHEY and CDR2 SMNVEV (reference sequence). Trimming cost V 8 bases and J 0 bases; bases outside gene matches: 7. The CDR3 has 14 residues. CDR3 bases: TGTGCCAGCGGACAGGAAACGAGCTCCTACGAGCAGTACTTC. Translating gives CASGQETSSYEQYF.

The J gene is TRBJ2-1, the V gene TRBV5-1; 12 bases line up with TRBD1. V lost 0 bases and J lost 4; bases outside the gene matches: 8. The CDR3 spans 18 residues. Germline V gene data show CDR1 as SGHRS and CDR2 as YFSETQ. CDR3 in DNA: TGCGCCAGCAGCTTGGGCCCTCGGGGACAGGGGGCTTACAATGAGCAGTTCTTC. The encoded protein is CASSLGPRGQGAYNEQFF. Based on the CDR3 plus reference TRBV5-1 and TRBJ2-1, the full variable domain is KAGVTQTPRYLIKTRGQQVTLSCSPISGHRSVSWYQQTPGQGLQFLFEYFSETQRNKGNFPGRFSGRQFSNSRSEMNVSTLELGDSALYLCASSLGPRGQGAYNEQFFGPGTRLTVL.

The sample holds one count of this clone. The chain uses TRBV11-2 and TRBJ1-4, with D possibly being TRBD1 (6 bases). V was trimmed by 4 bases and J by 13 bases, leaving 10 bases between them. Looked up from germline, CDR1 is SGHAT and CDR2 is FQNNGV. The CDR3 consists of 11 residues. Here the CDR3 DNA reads TGTGCCAGCAGCTCACAGGGTGGACTGTTTTTT. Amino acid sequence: CASSSQGGLFF.

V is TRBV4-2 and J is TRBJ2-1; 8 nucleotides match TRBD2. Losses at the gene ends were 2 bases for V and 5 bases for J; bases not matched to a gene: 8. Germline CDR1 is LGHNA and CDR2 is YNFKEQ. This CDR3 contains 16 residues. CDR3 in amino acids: CASSQSPREGDNEQFF. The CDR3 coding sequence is TGTGCCAGCAGCCAAAGCCCACGGGAGGGAGACAATGAGCAGTTCTTC.

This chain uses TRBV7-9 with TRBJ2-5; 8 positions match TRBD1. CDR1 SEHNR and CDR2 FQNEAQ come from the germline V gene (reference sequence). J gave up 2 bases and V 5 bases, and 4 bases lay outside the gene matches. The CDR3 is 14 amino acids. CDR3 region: CASSEWDRQETQYF. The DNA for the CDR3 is TGTGCCAGCAGCGAGTGGGACAGGCAAGAGACCCAGTACTTC.

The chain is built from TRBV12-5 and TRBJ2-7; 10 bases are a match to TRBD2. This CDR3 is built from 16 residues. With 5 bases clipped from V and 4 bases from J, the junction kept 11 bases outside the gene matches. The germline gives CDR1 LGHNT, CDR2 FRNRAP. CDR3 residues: CASGASSGRAAYEQYF. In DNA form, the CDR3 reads TGTGCTAGTGGTGCGTCGAGCGGGAGGGCCGCTTACGAGCAGTACTTC.

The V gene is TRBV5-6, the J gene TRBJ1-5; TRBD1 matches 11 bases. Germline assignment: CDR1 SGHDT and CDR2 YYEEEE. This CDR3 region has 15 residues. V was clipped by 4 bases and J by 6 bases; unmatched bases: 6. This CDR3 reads CASSEGQGAVQPQHF. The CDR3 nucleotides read TGTGCCAGCAGCGAAGGACAGGGGGCCGTTCAGCCCCAGCATTTT.

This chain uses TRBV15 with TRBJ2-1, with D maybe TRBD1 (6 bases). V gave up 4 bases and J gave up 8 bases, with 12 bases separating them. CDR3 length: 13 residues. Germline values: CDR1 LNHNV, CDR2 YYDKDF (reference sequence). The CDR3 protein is CATSIHTGYEQFF. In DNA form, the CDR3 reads TGTGCCACCAGCATACACACAGGGTATGAGCAGTTCTTC.

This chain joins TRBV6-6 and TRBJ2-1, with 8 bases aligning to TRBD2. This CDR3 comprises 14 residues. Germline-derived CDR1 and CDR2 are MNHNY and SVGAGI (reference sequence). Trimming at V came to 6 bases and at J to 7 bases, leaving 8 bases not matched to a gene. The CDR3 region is CASSLSGSFNEQFF. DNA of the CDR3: TGTGCCAGCAGCCTGAGCGGGAGTTTTAATGAGCAGTTCTTC.

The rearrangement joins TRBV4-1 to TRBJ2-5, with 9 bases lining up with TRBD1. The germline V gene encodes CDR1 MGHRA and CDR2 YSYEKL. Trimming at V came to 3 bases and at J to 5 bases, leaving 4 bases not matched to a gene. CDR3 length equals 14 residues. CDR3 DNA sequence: TGCGCCAGCAGCCACGGGACAGGGAGGGAGACCCAGTACTTC. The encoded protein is CASSHGTGRETQYF.

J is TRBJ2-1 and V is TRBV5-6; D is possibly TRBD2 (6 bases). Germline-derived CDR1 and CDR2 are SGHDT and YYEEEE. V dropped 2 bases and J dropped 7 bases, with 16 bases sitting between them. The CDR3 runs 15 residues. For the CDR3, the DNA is TGTGCCAGCAGCTTTAAACCGGGGGTGAGAAATGAGCAGTTCTTC. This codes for CASSFKPGVRNEQFF.

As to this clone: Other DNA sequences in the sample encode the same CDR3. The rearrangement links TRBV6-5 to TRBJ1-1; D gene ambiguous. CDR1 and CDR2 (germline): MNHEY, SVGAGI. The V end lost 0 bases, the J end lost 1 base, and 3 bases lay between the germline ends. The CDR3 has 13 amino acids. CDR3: CASSYSRNTEAFF. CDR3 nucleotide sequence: TGTGCCAGCAGTTACTCTAGGAACACTGAAGCTTTCTTT.

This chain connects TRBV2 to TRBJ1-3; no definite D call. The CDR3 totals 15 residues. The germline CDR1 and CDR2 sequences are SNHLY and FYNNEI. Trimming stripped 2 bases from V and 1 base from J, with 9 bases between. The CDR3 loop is CASSEPRDSGNTIYF. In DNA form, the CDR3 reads TGTGCCAGCAGTGAACCCCGGGATTCTGGAAACACCATATATTTT.

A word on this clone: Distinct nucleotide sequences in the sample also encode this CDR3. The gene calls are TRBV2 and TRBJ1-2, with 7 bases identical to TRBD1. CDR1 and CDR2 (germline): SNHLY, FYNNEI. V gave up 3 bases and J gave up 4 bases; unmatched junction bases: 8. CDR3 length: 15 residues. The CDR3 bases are TGTGCCAGCAGTGACGGGACAGCGAGCTCCTATGGCTACACCTTC. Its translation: CASSDGTASSYGYTF.

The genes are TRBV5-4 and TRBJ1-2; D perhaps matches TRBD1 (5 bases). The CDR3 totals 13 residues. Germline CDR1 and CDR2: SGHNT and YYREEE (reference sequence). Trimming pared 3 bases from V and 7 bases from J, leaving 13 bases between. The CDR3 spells CASSSLRVSGYTF. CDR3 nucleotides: TGTGCCAGCAGCTCACTCAGGGTTTCTGGCTACACCTTC.

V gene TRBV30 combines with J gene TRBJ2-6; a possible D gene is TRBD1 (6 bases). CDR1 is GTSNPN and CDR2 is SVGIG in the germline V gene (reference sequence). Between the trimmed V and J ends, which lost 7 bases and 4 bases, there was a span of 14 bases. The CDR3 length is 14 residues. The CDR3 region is CASGSGAGANVLTF. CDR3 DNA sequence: TGTGCCTCAGGATCAGGGGCCGGGGCCAACGTCCTGACTTTC.